A single TCR beta chain is shown here with its context. The record originates from a study of control samples from healthy donors and cancer patients. Method: immunoSEQ multiplex PCR; TCRdb's copy keeps in-frame clones and lacks some. The sample contains 55,000 to 75,000 clones, around 87% of which appear only once. The CDR3 is 12 amino acids. Germline CDR1 GTSNPN, CDR2 SVGIG (reference sequence). Trimming stripped 4 bases from V and 3 bases from J, with 4 bases between. The sample taken for sequencing was PBMCs. The chain is built from TRBV30 and TRBJ1-6; D not certain. This TCR was sampled from a woman in her fifties or sixties with head and neck cancer. DNA for the CDR3: TGTGCCTGGAACTACTATAATTCACCCCTCCACTTT. Translation: CAWNYYNSPLHF.